The 32 T cell receptor beta chains given below trace back to one sample, sequenced in a study of shared clonotypes between healthy human individuals. Naive CD8 populations comprised CD45RO-negative cells positively selected for CCR7, excluding terminally differentiated effector memory CD45RA+ cells. The assay was immunoSEQ multiplex PCR, and TCRdb's table has in-frame clones only and misses some. In the table there are under 700,000 clones, roughly 95% of which are singletons. The sequenced sample was naive CD8+ T cells sorted from blood. These TCRs come from a woman under 40 in good health.

As concerns this clone: No conserved phenylalanine or tryptophan is present at the end of the CDR3, so a read error is the likely explanation. The V call is TRBV28, the J call TRBJ2-7, with TRBD2 identical over 10 bases. Germline values: CDR1 MDHEN, CDR2 SYDVKM. This CDR3 contains 15 residues. The J segment lost 6 bases and the V segment lost 5 bases, leaving 10 bases of the junction unmatched. The chain's CDR3 is CASSNPSGRASEQYL. CDR3 coding DNA: TGTGCCAGCAGTAATCCCAGCGGGAGGGCCTCCGAGCAGTACCTC.

This clone was observed a single time. The V call is TRBV28, the J call TRBJ1-2; perhaps TRBD1 as D (6 bases). The germline CDR1 and CDR2 sequences are MDHEN and SYDVKM. The CDR3 consists of 13 residues. Deletions cut 5 bases from V and 3 bases from J, with 10 bases between. The CDR3: CASSGRGDYGYTF. The CDR3 DNA is TGTGCCAGCAGTGGCAGGGGTGACTATGGCTACACCTTC.

The chain has TRBV28 and TRBJ2-1; either TRBD1 or TRBD2 may supply D (6 bases each). Germline V gene lookup returns CDR1 MDHEN and CDR2 SYDVKM. Trimming stripped 6 bases from V and 6 bases from J, with 21 bases between. CDR3 length: 16 residues. The CDR3 loop reads CASSIPMGGAGNEQFF. CDR3 nucleotides: TGTGCCAGCAGCATCCCCATGGGGGGCGCGGGCAATGAGCAGTTCTTC.

This rearrangement joins TRBV11-2 to TRBJ2-7; the match to TRBD2 covers 7 bases. Germline V gene lookup returns CDR1 SGHAT and CDR2 FQNNGV. V shed 4 bases and J 3 bases; nucleotides not matched to a gene: 6. The CDR3 totals 14 residues. CDR3 bases: TGTGCCAGCAGCTCCGGACTAGTCGTCTACGAGCAGTACTTC. Residues: CASSSGLVVYEQYF.

The chain carries TRBV19 and TRBJ2-7; D remains unclear. V lost 5 bases, J lost 7 bases, and 15 bases lay in between. Germline V gives CDR1 LNHDA, CDR2 SQIVND (reference sequence). The CDR3 runs 13 residues. The CDR3 sequence is CASSLWTGGEQYF. As DNA, the CDR3 is TGTGCCAGTAGTTTGTGGACGGGTGGGGAGCAGTACTTC.

The chain is built from TRBV6-1 and TRBJ1-5; possibly TRBD1 for D (5 bases). Trimming pared 2 bases from V and 7 bases from J, leaving 12 bases between. CDR3 length: 14 amino acids. Germline V lookup: CDR1 MNHNS, CDR2 SASEGT. In nucleotides, the CDR3 is TGTGCCAGCAGTGAAACGGGGGTTGGACAGCCCCAGCATTTT. Translation gives CASSETGVGQPQHF.

V and J are TRBV15 and TRBJ2-1; 8 bases align to TRBD2. Germline CDR1 reads LNHNV; CDR2 reads YYDKDF (reference sequence). The CDR3 totals 18 residues. With 2 bases clipped from V and 3 bases from J, the junction kept 12 bases outside the gene matches. CDR3 residues: CATSRPPVPAGDYNEQFF. The CDR3 DNA sequence: TGTGCCACCAGCAGACCCCCTGTCCCAGCGGGGGACTACAATGAGCAGTTCTTC.

The chain combines TRBV5-6 with TRBJ1-2; D gene uncertain. Germline CDR1 and CDR2: SGHDT and YYEEEE. This CDR3 is 14 amino acids long. Trimming stripped 1 base from V and 3 bases from J, with 10 bases between. The CDR3 loop is CASSLPEPHYGYTF. CDR3 DNA sequence: TGTGCCAGCAGCTTGCCAGAGCCCCACTATGGCTACACCTTC.

A word on this clone: The same CDR3 is also encoded by other DNA sequences in this sample. This chain joins TRBV7-9 and TRBJ1-1; D is unclear. Germline V CDR1 and CDR2: SEHNR, FQNEAQ (reference sequence). V was shortened by 3 bases and J by 2 bases, with 4 bases between the two germline ends. The CDR3 extends over 12 amino acids. CDR3 bases: TGTGCCAGCAGCTTCAGTAACACTGAAGCTTTCTTT. This codes for CASSFSNTEAFF.

As for this clone: Other DNA sequences in this sample translate to the same CDR3. The rearrangement links TRBV11-2 to TRBJ2-7, with D uncertain. CDR1 is SGHAT and CDR2 is FQNNGV in the germline V gene. The CDR3 has 11 residues. Trimming took 5 bases from V and 4 from J, leaving 6 bases between them. The CDR3 loop reads CASSPGYEQYF. CDR3 DNA sequence: TGTGCCAGCAGCCCCGGATACGAGCAGTACTTC.

CDR3 residues: CASSQDLPAFFYEQYF. In nucleotides, the CDR3 is TGCGCCAGCAGCCAAGATCTCCCGGCCTTTTTCTACGAGCAGTACTTC. This chain connects TRBV4-1 to TRBJ2-7; D not resolved. The CDR3 has 16 residues. Trimming took off 0 bases at V and 3 bases at J, with 15 bases between the two ends. CDR1 MGHRA and CDR2 YSYEKL come from the germline V gene.

The chain combines TRBV7-9 with TRBJ2-7; a possible D gene is TRBD2 (6 bases). Germline V gene data show CDR1 as SEHNR and CDR2 as FQNEAQ (reference sequence). Trimming cost V 4 bases and J 1 base, with 14 bases left between them. The CDR3 runs 15 residues. CDR3 sequence: CASSSPGDPSYEQYF. The CDR3 DNA follows: TGTGCCAGCAGCTCTCCGGGGGATCCATCCTACGAGCAGTACTTC.

The chain combines TRBV6-5 with TRBJ2-1; perhaps TRBD1 as D (6 bases). The CDR3 is 15 amino acids. V was cut by 2 bases and J by 5 bases, with 13 bases left in between. CDR1 is MNHEY and CDR2 is SVGAGI in the germline V gene. The DNA of the CDR3 is TGTGCCAGCAGTTACATTTCAGGGGCGAACAATGAGCAGTTCTTC. Its translation: CASSYISGANNEQFF.

The CDR3 region has the DNA TGTGCCAGTAGTATACCGGGGTACCAAGAGACCCAGTACTTC. This encodes CASSIPGYQETQYF. The V and J genes are TRBV19 and TRBJ2-5, with D possibly TRBD2 on 5 matching bases. Trimming cost V 2 bases and J 0 bases, with 7 bases left between them. The CDR3 is 14 residues long. Germline V gene lookup returns CDR1 LNHDA and CDR2 SQIVND (reference sequence).

The chain links TRBV28 to TRBJ2-7, with 7 bases identical to TRBD2. V lost 8 bases, J lost 3 bases, and 10 bases stayed unmatched. Germline CDR1 and CDR2: MDHEN and SYDVKM. CDR3 length: 14 residues. The CDR3, as DNA: TGTGCCAGCTGTGGCTGGGCGGGAGACTACGAGCAGTACTTC. Protein sequence: CASCGWAGDYEQYF.

The chain couples TRBV7-9 to TRBJ1-1; D not certain. Germline CDR1 and CDR2: SEHNR and FQNEAQ (reference sequence). The ends were cut back, 6 bases at V and 6 bases at J, with 29 bases in the middle. The CDR3 has 18 amino acids. The CDR3 region is CASRAKPGRINFGAEAFF. The CDR3 nucleotides are TGTGCCAGCAGAGCGAAACCCGGGAGAATAAACTTTGGGGCTGAAGCTTTCTTT.

The DNA of the CDR3 is TGTGCCAGCAGTGAAGCGCCTCTTAACAGGGGTGAGGATCAGCCCCAGCATTTT. It codes for CASSEAPLNRGEDQPQHF. The V call is TRBV2, the J call TRBJ1-5; 7 bases align to TRBD1. J lost 5 bases, V lost 0 bases, and 13 bases had no gene match. This CDR3 spans 18 amino acids. The germline V gene has CDR1 SNHLY and CDR2 FYNNEI.

The V and J genes are TRBV7-7 and TRBJ2-1, with 9 bases aligning to TRBD2. Germline V gene data show CDR1 as SSHAT and CDR2 as FNYEAQ (reference sequence). Trimming took 1 base from V and 4 from J; bases not matched to a gene: 5. CDR3 size: 16 residues. CDR3 coding DNA: TGTGCCAGCAGCTTAGTCCCTAGCGGGGTATACAATGAGCAGTTCTTC. It encodes CASSLVPSGVYNEQFF.

This chain uses TRBV7-9 with TRBJ2-2; a weak D match, TRBD1 (6 bases). The CDR3 runs to 14 residues. V was pared by 4 bases and J by 7 bases, with 13 bases between. Germline assignment: CDR1 SEHNR and CDR2 FQNEAQ (reference sequence). The CDR3, as DNA: TGTGCCAGCAGCTCCAGAACAGGGTTCGGGGAGCTGTTTTTT. It specifies CASSSRTGFGELFF. Full variable domain (missing parts from reference TRBV7-9 and TRBJ2-2): DTGVSQNPRHKITKRGQNVTFRCDPISEHNRLYWYRQTLGQGPEFLTYFQNEAQLEKSRLLSDRFSAERPKGSFSTLEIQRTEQGDSAMYLCASSSRTGFGELFFGEGSRLTVL.

The chain links TRBV19 to TRBJ1-2; no firm D call. This CDR3 is 17 amino acids long. The germline CDR1 and CDR2 sequences are LNHDA and SQIVND (reference sequence). Trimming took off 0 bases at V and 8 bases at J, with 22 bases between the two ends. The CDR3 DNA sequence: TGTGCCAGTAGTATAGATCTGGAGGGCTCAAACCTCCTCGGCTACACCTTC. Protein product: CASSIDLEGSNLLGYTF.

Only one count was recorded for this clone. J is TRBJ1-2 and V is TRBV13, with D unclear. Trimming removed 3 bases from V and 6 bases from J, with 14 bases in between. Germline values: CDR1 PRHDT, CDR2 FYEKMQ (reference sequence). The CDR3 is 14 amino acids. Here the CDR3 DNA reads TGTGCCAGCAGCTTCCACGGAGCAGGCCATGGCTACACCTTC. Its protein product is CASSFHGAGHGYTF.

The CDR3 coding sequence is TGTGCCAGCAGCCCGACGGGACTAGCGGGATTAGAGCAGTACTTC. This translates into CASSPTGLAGLEQYF. V is TRBV27 and J is TRBJ2-7; 13 bases line up with TRBD2. CDR1 is MNHEY, CDR2 SMNVEV, per germline (reference sequence). The CDR3 has 15 amino acids. The J segment lost 7 bases and the V segment lost 6 bases, leaving 9 bases of the junction unmatched.

The rearrangement joins TRBV7-9 to TRBJ2-1, with TRBD2 matching over 8 bases. CDR1 is SEHNR, CDR2 FQNEAQ, per germline (reference sequence). V was clipped by 5 bases and J by 5 bases; unmatched bases: 14. The CDR3 contains 17 residues. CDR3 DNA: TGTGCCAGCAGCCCCCCTCTAGTCACTAGCGGTAACAATGAGCAGTTCTTC. Amino acid sequence: CASSPPLVTSGNNEQFF.

V is TRBV4-1 and J is TRBJ2-2; the D gene could be TRBD1 or TRBD2 (5 bases each). The CDR3 length is 17 residues. Germline-derived CDR1 and CDR2 are MGHRA and YSYEKL. V was pared by 5 bases and J by 2 bases, with 18 bases between. The CDR3 loop is CASSSWELGANTGELFF. In DNA form, the CDR3 reads TGCGCCAGCAGCTCCTGGGAGTTAGGGGCTAACACCGGGGAGCTGTTTTTT.

The genes are TRBV13 and TRBJ2-7, with D uncertain. Trimming cost V 5 bases and J 3 bases, with 5 bases left between them. The V gene's germline CDR1 is PRHDT and CDR2 FYEKMQ (reference sequence). This CDR3 region has 11 residues. DNA for the CDR3: TGTGCCAGCAGCCGGAACTACGAGCAGTACTTC. Amino acids: CASSRNYEQYF.

About this clone itself: Additional DNA sequences in this sample encode the identical CDR3. The chain is built from TRBV27 and TRBJ2-1; possible D gene TRBD2, 6 bases. Trimming removed 6 bases from V and 0 bases from J, with 12 bases in between. The CDR3 runs 15 residues. Germline V gene sequence: CDR1 MNHEY, CDR2 SMNVEV (reference sequence). The CDR3 sequence: CASSSGLSSYNEQFF. In DNA, the CDR3 is TGTGCCAGCAGCTCTGGACTAAGCTCCTACAATGAGCAGTTCTTC.

This CDR3 is CASSYPAYEQYF. The CDR3 nucleotides are TGTGCCAGCAGCTACCCGGCCTACGAGCAGTACTTC. This chain uses TRBV11-2 with TRBJ2-7; no definite D call. The V gene lost 4 bases and the J gene lost 2 bases, with 6 bases spanning the gap. Germline assignment: CDR1 SGHAT and CDR2 FQNNGV. The CDR3 spans 12 residues.

J is TRBJ2-5 and V is TRBV29-1; D not certain. CDR1 and CDR2 from the germline V gene are SQVTM and ANQGSEA. V lost 4 bases to trimming and J lost 1 base, with 13 bases between them. CDR3 length: 14 amino acids. In DNA, the CDR3 is TGCAGCGTTGGGATAGCCAGACGCCAAGAGACCCAGTACTTC. Its translation: CSVGIARRQETQYF.

The rearrangement joins TRBV30 to TRBJ2-5, with TRBD1 as a possible D gene (5 bases). CDR1 is GTSNPN, CDR2 SVGIG, per germline (reference sequence). The length of the CDR3 is 13 residues. V dropped 4 bases and J dropped 2 bases, with 11 bases sitting between them. The CDR3 DNA reads TGTGCCTGGAACGAACAGGCTCAAGAGACCCAGTACTTC. As protein: CAWNEQAQETQYF.

CDR3 protein: CASSSGTGKIDTQYF. The CDR3 DNA is TGTGCCAGCAGTTCTGGGACAGGGAAGATAGATACGCAGTATTTT. The gene calls are TRBV27 and TRBJ2-3, with TRBD1 matching over 9 bases. The CDR3 totals 15 residues. The J segment lost 5 bases and the V segment lost 4 bases, leaving 7 bases of the junction unmatched. Germline CDR1 reads MNHEY; CDR2 reads SMNVEV (reference sequence).

The chain recombines TRBV6-5 with TRBJ2-2; TRBD2 agrees at 7 bases. Losses at the gene ends were 2 bases for V and 4 bases for J; bases not matched to a gene: 4. Germline-derived CDR1 and CDR2 are MNHEY and SVGAGI. The length of the CDR3 is 15 residues. CDR3 in amino acids: CASSYRGGSTGELFF. In DNA, the CDR3 is TGTGCCAGCAGTTACCGGGGCGGGAGCACCGGGGAGCTGTTTTTT.

This clone was picked up one time. This chain uses TRBV5-4 with TRBJ2-6, with D hard to call. Trimming stripped 7 bases from V and 1 base from J, with 3 bases between. The CDR3 runs to 12 residues. Germline values: CDR1 SGHNT, CDR2 YYREEE (reference sequence). For the CDR3, the DNA is TGTGCCAGCGGTTCTGGGGCCAACGTCCTGACTTTC. Amino acid sequence: CASGSGANVLTF. The full variable domain, in which reference TRBV5-4 and TRBJ2-6 provide the parts outside the CDR3, is ETGVTQSPTHLIKTRGQQVTLRCSSQSGHNTVSWYQQALGQGPQFIFQYYREEENGRGNFPPRFSGLQFPNYSSELNVNALELDDSALYLCASGSGANVLTFGAGSRLTVL.